Sequencing of this T cell receptor beta chain was carried out in a study of blood T cells in healthy people across ages. A second about 6 to 12 cycle PCR used barcoded and J-beta primers. From the 5' RACE reads, TCRdb called clonotypes with MiXCR, one entry per CDR3 protein. The table has approximately 800,000 distinct CDR3 sequences, more than 25% seen once. Worth noting for this clonotype: Antigen unknown.

This CDR3 contains 16 residues. CDR1 LNHDA and CDR2 SQIVND come from the germline V gene (reference sequence). The V and J ends lost 6 bases and 5 bases respectively, with 19 bases between them. General observations from the study: TCR beta diversity per million T cells fell roughly linearly with age.

The sample was also reused in another study, on T cells of mothers and their children. Per that study: Random nucleotides (2-4) and sample barcodes were added by the M1S primer used in the second PCR. Within related and unrelated pairs, thymic selection shapes TCR recombination output in a similar way. Unrelated mother-child pairs always had slightly, but never significantly, lower normalized overlap than related pairs.

This chain links TRBV19 with TRBJ1-4; TRBD1 is a possible D gene (6 bases). The sequence came from a boy aged 5-17 years in good health. The sample comprised blood. CDR3 sequence: CASSSPGGGENEKLFF. The CDR3 DNA sequence: TGTGCCAGTAGCTCCCCGGGGGGCGGGGAAAATGAAAAACTGTTTTTT.